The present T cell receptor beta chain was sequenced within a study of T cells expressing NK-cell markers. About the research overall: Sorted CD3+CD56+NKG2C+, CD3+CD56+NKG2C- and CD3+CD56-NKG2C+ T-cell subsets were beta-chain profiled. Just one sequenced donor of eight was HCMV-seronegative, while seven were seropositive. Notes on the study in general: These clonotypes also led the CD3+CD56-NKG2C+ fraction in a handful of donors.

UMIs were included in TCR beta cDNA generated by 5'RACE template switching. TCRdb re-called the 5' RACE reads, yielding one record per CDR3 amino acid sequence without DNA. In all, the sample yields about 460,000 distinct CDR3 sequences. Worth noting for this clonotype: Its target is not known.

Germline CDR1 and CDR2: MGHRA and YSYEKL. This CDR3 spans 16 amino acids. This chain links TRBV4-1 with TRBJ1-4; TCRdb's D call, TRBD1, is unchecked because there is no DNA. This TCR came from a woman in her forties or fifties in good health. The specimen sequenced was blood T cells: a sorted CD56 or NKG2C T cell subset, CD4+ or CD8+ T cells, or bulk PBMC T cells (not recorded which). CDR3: CASRQPSRGRTEKLFF.